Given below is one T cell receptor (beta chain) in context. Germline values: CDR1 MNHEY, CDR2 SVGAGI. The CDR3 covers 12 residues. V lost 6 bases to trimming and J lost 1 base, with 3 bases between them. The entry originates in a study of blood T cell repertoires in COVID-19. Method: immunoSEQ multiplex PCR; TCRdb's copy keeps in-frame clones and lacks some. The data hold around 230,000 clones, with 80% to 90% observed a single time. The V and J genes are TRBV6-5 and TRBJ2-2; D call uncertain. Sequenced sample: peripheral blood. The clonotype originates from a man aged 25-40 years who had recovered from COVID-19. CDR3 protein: CASSQNTGELFF. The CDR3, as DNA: TGTGCCAGCAGCCAGAACACCGGGGAGCTGTTTTTT.